Shown below are 9 T cell receptor beta chains from a single sample sequenced in a study of T-cell memory formation after mild COVID-19. Each CDR3 protein is one row after TCRdb ran MiXCR on the 5' RACE reads. The data hold more than 350,000 distinct CDR3 sequences, with 20% to 25% observed a single time. The sequenced sample consisted of PBMCs or a T cell subset sorted from them (not recorded which). Every receptor here comes from an adult woman who had mild COVID-19 (a few samples of this study predate the infection). Cell type and time point are not known.

This chain connects TRBV2 to TRBJ2-3; the match to TRBD1 covers 8 bases. The ends lost 7 bases at V and 0 bases at J; junction bases unmatched: 9. The CDR3 runs 16 residues. Germline assignment: CDR1 SNHLY and CDR2 FYNNEI. CDR3 in amino acids: CASIGTGEHSTDTQYF. The DNA for the CDR3 is TGTGCCAGCATCGGGACAGGCGAACATAGCACAGATACGCAGTATTTT.

There are a few counts of this clonotype. This sequence joins TRBV27 and TRBJ2-7, with D unresolved. The length of the CDR3 is 10 residues. V gave up 7 bases and J gave up 10 bases, with 11 bases separating them. Germline-derived CDR1 and CDR2 are MNHEY and SMNVEV (reference sequence). For the CDR3, the DNA is TGTGCCAGCACCAAGACCCGCCAGTACTTC. This translates into CASTKTRQYF.

There are a few counts of this clonotype. The V and J genes are TRBV12-3 or TRBV12-4 and TRBJ2-7; D is ambiguous. The ends were cut back, 3 bases at V and 11 bases at J, with 11 bases in the middle. The length of the CDR3 is 11 residues. CDR3 nucleotides: TGTGCCAGCAGTTTGGTTCACAAGGAGTACTTC. Amino acid sequence: CASSLVHKEYF.

The chain employs TRBV5-5 and TRBJ2-5, with D perhaps given as TRBD1 or TRBD2 (5 bases each). Germline lookup yields CDR1 SGHKS and CDR2 YYEKEE (reference sequence). Trimming took 0 bases from V and 2 from J, leaving 14 bases between them. This CDR3 region has 16 residues. The CDR3: CASSLVGGRVQETQYF. CDR3 DNA sequence: TGTGCCAGCAGCTTGGTTGGGGGTCGAGTTCAAGAGACCCAGTACTTC. Combining the CDR3 with reference TRBV5-5 and TRBJ2-5 gives the whole variable domain DAGVTQSPTHLIKTRGQQVTLRCSPISGHKSVSWYQQVLGQGPQFIFQYYEKEERGRGNFPDRFSARQFPNYSSELNVNALLLGDSALYLCASSLVGGRVQETQYFGPGTRLLVL.

The sample holds one count of this clonotype. This chain uses TRBV5-1 with TRBJ2-1; 13 bases are a match to TRBD2. The CDR3 is made up of 20 amino acids. Trimming removed 3 bases from V and 9 bases from J; junction bases left unmatched: 21. CDR1 is SGHRS, CDR2 YFSETQ, per germline. CDR3 in DNA: TGCGCCAGCAGCTCAAAGGGACTAGCGGGAAGGGGATTGGGGCTCGGTGAGCAGTTCTTC. This sequence encodes CASSSKGLAGRGLGLGEQFF.

The J gene is TRBJ1-1, the V gene TRBV20-1; TRBD1 might be the D (6 bases). Germline-derived CDR1 and CDR2 are DFQATT and SNEGSKA (reference sequence). V was shortened by 3 bases and J by 5 bases, with 16 bases between the two germline ends. CDR3 length: 14 residues. CDR3 sequence: CSARSEGGRTEAFF. DNA for the CDR3: TGCAGTGCTAGGAGCGAAGGGGGAAGGACTGAAGCTTTCTTT.

A few counts support this clonotype. This chain uses TRBV25-1 with TRBJ2-1; the D gene is possibly TRBD2 (6 bases). V was pared by 1 base and J by 6 bases, with 13 bases between. The V gene's germline CDR1 is MGHDK and CDR2 SYGVNS. CDR3 length: 15 amino acids. This CDR3 reads CASSEWVGGGNEQFF. CDR3 sequence (DNA): TGTGCCAGCAGTGAATGGGTGGGAGGAGGCAATGAGCAGTTCTTC.

The chain joins TRBV6-1 to TRBJ1-2; D remains unclear. The V and J ends lost 3 bases and 6 bases respectively, with 8 bases between them. In germline, CDR1 is MNHNS, CDR2 SASEGT. The CDR3 totals 12 residues. Here the CDR3 reads CASSEMGNGYTF. The CDR3 nucleotides read TGTGCCAGCAGTGAGATGGGAAATGGCTACACCTTC.

This clonotype was detected ten times or more. The chain uses TRBV3-1 and TRBJ2-6; 7 bases agree with TRBD1. The CDR3 totals 15 residues. Germline CDR1 and CDR2: LGHDT and YNNKEL (reference sequence). V was clipped by 1 base and J by 3 bases; unmatched bases: 0. CDR3 region: CASSQGTGGANVLTF. CDR3 in DNA: TGTGCCAGCAGCCAAGGGACAGGTGGGGCCAACGTCCTGACTTTC. The complete variable domain, with remaining parts taken from reference TRBV3-1 and TRBJ2-6, reads DTAVSQTPKYLVTQMGNDKSIKCEQNLGHDTMYWYKQDSKKFLKIMFSYNNKELIINETVPNRFSPKSPDKAHLNLHINSLELGDSAVYFCASSQGTGGANVLTFGAGSRLTVL.